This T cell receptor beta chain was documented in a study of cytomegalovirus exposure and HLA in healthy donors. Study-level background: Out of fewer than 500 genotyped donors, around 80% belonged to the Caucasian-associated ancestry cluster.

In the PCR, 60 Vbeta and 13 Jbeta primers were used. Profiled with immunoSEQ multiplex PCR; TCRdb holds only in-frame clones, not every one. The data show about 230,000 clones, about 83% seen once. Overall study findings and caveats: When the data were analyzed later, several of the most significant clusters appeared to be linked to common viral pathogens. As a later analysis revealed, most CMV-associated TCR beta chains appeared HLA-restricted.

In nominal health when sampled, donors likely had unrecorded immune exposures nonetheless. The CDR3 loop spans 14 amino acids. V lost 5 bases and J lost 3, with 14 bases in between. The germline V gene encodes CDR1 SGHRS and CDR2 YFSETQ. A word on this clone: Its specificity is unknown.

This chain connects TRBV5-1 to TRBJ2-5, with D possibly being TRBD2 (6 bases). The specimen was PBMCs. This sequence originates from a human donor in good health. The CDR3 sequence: CASSFASVEETQYF. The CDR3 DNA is TGCGCCAGCAGTTTCGCTAGCGTTGAAGAGACCCAGTACTTC. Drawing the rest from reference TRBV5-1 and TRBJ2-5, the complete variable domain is KAGVTQTPRYLIKTRGQQVTLSCSPISGHRSVSWYQQTPGQGLQFLFEYFSETQRNKGNFPGRFSGRQFSNSRSEMNVSTLELGDSALYLCASSFASVEETQYFGPGTRLLVL.